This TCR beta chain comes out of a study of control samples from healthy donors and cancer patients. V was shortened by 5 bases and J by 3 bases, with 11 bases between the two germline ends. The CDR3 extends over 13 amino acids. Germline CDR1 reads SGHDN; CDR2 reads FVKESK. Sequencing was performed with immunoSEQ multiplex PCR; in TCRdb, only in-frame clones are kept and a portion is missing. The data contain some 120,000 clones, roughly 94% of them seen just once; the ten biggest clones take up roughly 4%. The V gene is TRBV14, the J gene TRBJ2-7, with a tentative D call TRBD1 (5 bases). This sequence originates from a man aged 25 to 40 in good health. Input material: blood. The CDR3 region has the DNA TGTGCCAGCAGCGGTGACAGCTTCTACGAGCAGTACTTC. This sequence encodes CASSGDSFYEQYF.